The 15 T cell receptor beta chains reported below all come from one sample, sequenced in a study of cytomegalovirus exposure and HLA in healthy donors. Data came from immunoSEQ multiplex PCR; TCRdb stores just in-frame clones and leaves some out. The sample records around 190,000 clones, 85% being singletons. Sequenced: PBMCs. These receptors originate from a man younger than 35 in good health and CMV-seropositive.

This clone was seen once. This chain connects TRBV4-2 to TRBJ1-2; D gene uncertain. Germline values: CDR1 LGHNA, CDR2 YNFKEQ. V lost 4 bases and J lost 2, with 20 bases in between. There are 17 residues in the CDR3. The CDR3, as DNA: TGTGCCAGCAGCCCTAACACTGAGAGGGCGGCGAACTATGGCTACACCTTC. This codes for CASSPNTERAANYGYTF.

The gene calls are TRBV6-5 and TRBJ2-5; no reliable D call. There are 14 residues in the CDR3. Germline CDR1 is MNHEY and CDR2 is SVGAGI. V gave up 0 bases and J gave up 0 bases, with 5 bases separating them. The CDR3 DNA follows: TGTGCCAGCAGTTACTCAGAGTACCAAGAGACCCAGTACTTC. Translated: CASSYSEYQETQYF.

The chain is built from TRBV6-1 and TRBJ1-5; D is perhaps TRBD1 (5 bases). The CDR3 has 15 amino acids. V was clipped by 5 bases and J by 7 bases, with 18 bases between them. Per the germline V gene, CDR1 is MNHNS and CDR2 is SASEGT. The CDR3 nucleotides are TGTGCCAGCAGTTTTCTCAGGGCGGTTGGGCAGCCCCAGCATTTT. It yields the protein CASSFLRAVGQPQHF.

CDR3 amino acids: CASSPLGQGASEQYF. DNA for the CDR3: TGTGCCAGCAGCCCCCTGGGACAGGGGGCGAGCGAGCAGTACTTC. The rearrangement uses TRBV11-3 and TRBJ2-7, with 12 positions matching TRBD1. The germline CDR1 and CDR2 sequences are SGHNT and YENEEA. V gave up 5 bases and J gave up 6 bases; unmatched junction bases: 8. The CDR3 covers 15 residues.

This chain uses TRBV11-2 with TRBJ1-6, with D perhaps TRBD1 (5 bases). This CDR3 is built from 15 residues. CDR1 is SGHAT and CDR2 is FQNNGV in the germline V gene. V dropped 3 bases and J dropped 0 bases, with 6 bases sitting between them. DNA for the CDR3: TGTGCCAGCAGCTTCCAGGGCTCCTATAATTCACCCCTCCACTTT. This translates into CASSFQGSYNSPLHF.

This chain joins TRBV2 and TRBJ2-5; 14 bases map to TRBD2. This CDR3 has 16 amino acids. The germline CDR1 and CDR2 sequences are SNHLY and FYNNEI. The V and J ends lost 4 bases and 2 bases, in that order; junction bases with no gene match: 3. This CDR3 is CASSGGTSGSQETQYF. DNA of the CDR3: TGTGCCAGCAGTGGGGGGACTAGCGGGAGTCAAGAGACCCAGTACTTC. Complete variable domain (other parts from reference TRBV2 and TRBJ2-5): EPEVTQTPSHQVTQMGQEVILRCVPISNHLYFYWYRQILGQKVEFLVSFYNNEISEKSEIFDDQFSVERPDGSNFTLKIRSTKLEDSAMYFCASSGGTSGSQETQYFGPGTRLLVL.

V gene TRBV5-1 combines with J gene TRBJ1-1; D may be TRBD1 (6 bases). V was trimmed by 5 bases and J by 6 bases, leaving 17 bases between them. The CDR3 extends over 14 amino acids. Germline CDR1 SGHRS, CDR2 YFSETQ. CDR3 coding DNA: TGCGCCAGCAGGCAGGGGCCCGCGGGCCCTGAAGCTTTCTTT. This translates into CASRQGPAGPEAFF.

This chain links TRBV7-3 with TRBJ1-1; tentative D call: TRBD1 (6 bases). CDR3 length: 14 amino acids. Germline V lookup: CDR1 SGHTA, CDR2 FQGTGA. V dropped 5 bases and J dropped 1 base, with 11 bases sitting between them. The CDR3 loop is CASSPTTGNTEAFF. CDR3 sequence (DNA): TGTGCCAGCAGCCCGACGACAGGGAACACTGAAGCTTTCTTT. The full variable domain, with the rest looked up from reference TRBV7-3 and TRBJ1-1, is GAGVSQTPSNKVTEKGKYVELRCDPISGHTALYWYRQSLGQGPEFLIYFQGTGAADDSGLPNDRFFAVRPEGSVSTLKIQRTERGDSAVYLCASSPTTGNTEAFFGQGTRLTVV.

CDR3 nucleotides: TGTGCCAGTAGTAGGACAGCACCTAGCAATCAGCCCCAGCATTTT. Protein product: CASSRTAPSNQPQHF. The V gene is TRBV19, the J gene TRBJ1-5, with D possibly TRBD1 on 6 matching bases. Trimming cost V 4 bases and J 0 bases, with 10 bases left between them. The CDR3 totals 15 residues. Germline values: CDR1 LNHDA, CDR2 SQIVND (reference sequence).

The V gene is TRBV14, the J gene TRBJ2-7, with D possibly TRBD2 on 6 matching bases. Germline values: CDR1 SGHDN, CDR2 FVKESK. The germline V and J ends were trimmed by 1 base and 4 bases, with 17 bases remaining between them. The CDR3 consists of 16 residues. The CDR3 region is CASSQGWDGGAYEQYF. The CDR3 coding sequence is TGTGCCAGCAGCCAAGGATGGGACGGGGGAGCGTACGAGCAGTACTTC.

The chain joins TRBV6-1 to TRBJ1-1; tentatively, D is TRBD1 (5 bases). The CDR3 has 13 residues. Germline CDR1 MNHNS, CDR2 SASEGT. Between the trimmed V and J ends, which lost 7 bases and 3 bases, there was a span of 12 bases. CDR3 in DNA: TGTGCCAGCATTTGGGGGGATGACACTGAAGCTTTCTTT. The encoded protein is CASIWGDDTEAFF.

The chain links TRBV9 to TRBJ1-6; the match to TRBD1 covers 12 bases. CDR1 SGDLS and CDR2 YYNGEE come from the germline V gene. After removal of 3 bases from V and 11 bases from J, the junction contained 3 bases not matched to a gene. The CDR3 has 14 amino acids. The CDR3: CASSEGQGAAPLHF. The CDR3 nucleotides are TGTGCCAGCAGCGAGGGACAGGGGGCGGCACCCCTCCACTTT.

The CDR3 DNA is TGTGCCAGCAGCGACAACGACAGGGCGCCCAATCCAAATTTCTATGGCTACACCTTC. It specifies CASSDNDRAPNPNFYGYTF. The chain joins TRBV7-9 to TRBJ1-2; 7 bases are a match to TRBD1. The V segment lost 5 bases and the J segment 4 bases; nucleotides outside the gene matches: 22. The CDR3 covers 19 residues. Per the germline V gene, CDR1 is SEHNR and CDR2 is FQNEAQ (reference sequence).

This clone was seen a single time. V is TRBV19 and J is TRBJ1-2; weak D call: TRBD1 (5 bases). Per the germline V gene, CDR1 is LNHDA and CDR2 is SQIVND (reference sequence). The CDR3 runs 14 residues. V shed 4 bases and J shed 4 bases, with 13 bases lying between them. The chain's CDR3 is CASSNKGHSYGYTF. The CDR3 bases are TGTGCCAGTAGTAATAAGGGGCATAGCTATGGCTACACCTTC.

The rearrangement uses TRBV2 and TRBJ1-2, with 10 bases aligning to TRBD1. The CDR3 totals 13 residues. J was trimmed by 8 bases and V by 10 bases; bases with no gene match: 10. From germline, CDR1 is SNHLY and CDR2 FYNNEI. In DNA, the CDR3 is TGTGCCATCGCAGGGACAGGGGCGAGGGGCTACACCTTC. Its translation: CAIAGTGARGYTF. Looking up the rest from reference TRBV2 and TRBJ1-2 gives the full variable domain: EPEVTQTPSHQVTQMGQEVILRCVPISNHLYFYWYRQILGQKVEFLVSFYNNEISEKSEIFDDQFSVERPDGSNFTLKIRSTKLEDSAMYFCAIAGTGARGYTFGSGTRLTVV.